Below, one T cell receptor (gamma chain) is given with its context. The antigen remains unidentified. The entry originates in a study of Vδ1+ human thymocytes. The study's findings and limits: In the thymus, TRG and TRD repertoires looked highly polyclonal with Gaussian CDR3 lengths.

This CDR3 is 15 amino acids long. Sequences come from RNA converted to cDNA by reverse transcription. Pooled V-gene forward primers with one constant-region reverse primer generated the CDR3 amplicons by multiplex PCR. TCRdb re-processed the multiplex PCR reads via CATT. The data show about 6,500 gamma-chain clones, approximately 42% seen once. The J gene is given as TRGJ1 or TRGJ2, and the V gene is not called. The TCR originated in a boy younger than two who had congenital heart surgery. Sequencing input: Vdelta1+ gamma-delta thymocytes from the thymus. Subset indicated: FACS-sorted CD3+ TCRalphabeta- TCRVdelta1+ TCRVdelta2- thymocytes. In DNA, the CDR3 is TGTGCCACCTGGGACAGGCCTGGTGGTTATTATAAGAAACTCTTT. It specifies CATWDRPGGYYKKLF.